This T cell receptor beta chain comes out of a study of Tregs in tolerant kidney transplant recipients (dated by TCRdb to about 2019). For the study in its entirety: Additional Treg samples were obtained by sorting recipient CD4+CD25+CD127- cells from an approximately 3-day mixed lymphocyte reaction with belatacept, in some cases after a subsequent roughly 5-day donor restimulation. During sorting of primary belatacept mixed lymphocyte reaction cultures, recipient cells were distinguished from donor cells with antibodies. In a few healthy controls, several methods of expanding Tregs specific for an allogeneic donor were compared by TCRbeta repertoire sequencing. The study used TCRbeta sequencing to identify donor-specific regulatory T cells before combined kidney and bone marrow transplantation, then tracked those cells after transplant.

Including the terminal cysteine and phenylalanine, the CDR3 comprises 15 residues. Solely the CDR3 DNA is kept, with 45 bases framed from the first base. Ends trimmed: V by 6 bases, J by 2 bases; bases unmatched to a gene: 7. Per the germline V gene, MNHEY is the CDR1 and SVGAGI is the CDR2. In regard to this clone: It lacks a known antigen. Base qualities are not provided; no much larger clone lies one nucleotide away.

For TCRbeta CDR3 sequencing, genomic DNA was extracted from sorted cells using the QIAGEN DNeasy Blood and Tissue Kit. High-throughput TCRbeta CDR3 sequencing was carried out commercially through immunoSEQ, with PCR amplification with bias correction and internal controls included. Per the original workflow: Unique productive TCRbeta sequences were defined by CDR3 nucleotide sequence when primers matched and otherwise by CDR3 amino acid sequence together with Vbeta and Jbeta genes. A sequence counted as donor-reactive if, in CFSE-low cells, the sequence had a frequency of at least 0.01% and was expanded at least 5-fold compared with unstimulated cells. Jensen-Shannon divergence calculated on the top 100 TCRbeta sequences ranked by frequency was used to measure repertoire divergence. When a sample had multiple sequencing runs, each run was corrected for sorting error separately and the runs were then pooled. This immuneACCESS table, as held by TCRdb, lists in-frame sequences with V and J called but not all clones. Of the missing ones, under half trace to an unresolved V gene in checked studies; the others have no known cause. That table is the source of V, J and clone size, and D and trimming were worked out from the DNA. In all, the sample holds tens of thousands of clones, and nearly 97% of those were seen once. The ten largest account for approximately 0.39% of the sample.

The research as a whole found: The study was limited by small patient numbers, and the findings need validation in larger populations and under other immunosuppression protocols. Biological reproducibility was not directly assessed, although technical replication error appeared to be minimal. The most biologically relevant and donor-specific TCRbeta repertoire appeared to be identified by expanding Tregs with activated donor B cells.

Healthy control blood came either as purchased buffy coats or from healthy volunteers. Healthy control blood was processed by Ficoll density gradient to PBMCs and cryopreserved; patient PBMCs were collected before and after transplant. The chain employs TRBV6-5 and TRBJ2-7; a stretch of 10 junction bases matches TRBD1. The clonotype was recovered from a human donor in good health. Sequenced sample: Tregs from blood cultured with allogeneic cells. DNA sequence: TGTGCCAGCAGGGACCGGGACAGGGGAACCTACGAGCAGTACTTC. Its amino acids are CASRDRDRGTYEQYF.